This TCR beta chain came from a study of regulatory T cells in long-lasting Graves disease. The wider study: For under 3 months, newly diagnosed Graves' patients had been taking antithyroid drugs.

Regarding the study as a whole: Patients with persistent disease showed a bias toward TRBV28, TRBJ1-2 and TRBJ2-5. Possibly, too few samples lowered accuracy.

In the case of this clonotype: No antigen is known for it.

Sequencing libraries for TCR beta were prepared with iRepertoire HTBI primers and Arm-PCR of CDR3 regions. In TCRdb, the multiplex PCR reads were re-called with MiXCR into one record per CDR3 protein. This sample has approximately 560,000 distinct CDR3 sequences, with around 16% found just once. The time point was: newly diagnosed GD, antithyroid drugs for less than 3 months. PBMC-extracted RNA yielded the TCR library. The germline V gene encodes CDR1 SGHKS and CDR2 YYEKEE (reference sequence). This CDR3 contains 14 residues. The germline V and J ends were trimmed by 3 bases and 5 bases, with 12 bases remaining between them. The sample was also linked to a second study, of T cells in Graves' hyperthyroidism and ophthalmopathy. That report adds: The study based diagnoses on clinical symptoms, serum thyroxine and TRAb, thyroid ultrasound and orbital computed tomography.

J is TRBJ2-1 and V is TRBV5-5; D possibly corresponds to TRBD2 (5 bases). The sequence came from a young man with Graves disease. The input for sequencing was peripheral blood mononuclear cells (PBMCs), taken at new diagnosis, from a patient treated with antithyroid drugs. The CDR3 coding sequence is TGTGCCAGCAGCTGGCCCTTGAGGGACAATGAGCAGTTCTTC. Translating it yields CASSWPLRDNEQFF. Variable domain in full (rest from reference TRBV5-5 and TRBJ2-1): DAGVTQSPTHLIKTRGQQVTLRCSPISGHKSVSWYQQVLGQGPQFIFQYYEKEERGRGNFPDRFSARQFPNYSSELNVNALLLGDSALYLCASSWPLRDNEQFFGPGTRLTVL.